This entry is about one T cell receptor beta chain. CDR3 length: 13 residues. CDR1 and CDR2 (germline): DFQATT, SNEGSKA (reference sequence). Deletions cut 1 base from V and 0 bases from J, with 5 bases between. These data belong to a study of identical twins. Each CDR3 protein gets one entry after TCRdb re-called the 5' RACE reads with MiXCR. Of roughly 690,000 distinct CDR3 sequences in the sample, less than 25% were seen once. These same data were also listed under a study on T cells expressing NK-cell markers. From that second work: The study found dominant NKG2C+ clonotypes at about 1.0-7.0% of CD8+ T cells in about six donors.

V usage is TRBV20-1 and J usage is TRBJ2-3; unclear D gene. The origin of this receptor is a woman younger than 35 in good health. The source material was PBMCs. CDR3 sequence: CSARVRSTDTQYF. The CDR3 nucleotides are TGCAGTGCTAGAGTTAGGAGCACAGATACGCAGTATTTT.